This T cell receptor beta chain was sequenced during a study of CXCR4 blockade with PD-1 therapy in pancreatic cancer. Overall study results and limits: Clone frequency correlated with its number of distinct nucleotide rearrangements. Intratumoral clonality (mean 0.14) exceeded healthy blood (roughly 0.05) but did not track survival.

The protocol was immunoSEQ multiplex PCR, while the TCRdb copy is restricted to in-frame clones and leaves out a portion. The sample holds about 5,200 clones, 45% to 60% seen once. Patients who provided the archived tumor blocks had not received neoadjuvant therapy before surgery. About this clone itself: Its cognate antigen is unknown.

The germline gives CDR1 MDHEN, CDR2 SYDVKM. The CDR3 consists of 13 residues. V was shortened by 6 bases and J by 0 bases, with 6 bases between the two germline ends. The sequenced material came from tumor tissue. The rearrangement joins TRBV28 to TRBJ1-5; D call uncertain. This TCR derives from a human donor with pancreatic ductal adenocarcinoma. CDR3 protein: CASRAPSNQPQHF. Here the CDR3 DNA reads TGTGCCAGCAGGGCCCCTAGCAATCAGCCCCAGCATTTT.